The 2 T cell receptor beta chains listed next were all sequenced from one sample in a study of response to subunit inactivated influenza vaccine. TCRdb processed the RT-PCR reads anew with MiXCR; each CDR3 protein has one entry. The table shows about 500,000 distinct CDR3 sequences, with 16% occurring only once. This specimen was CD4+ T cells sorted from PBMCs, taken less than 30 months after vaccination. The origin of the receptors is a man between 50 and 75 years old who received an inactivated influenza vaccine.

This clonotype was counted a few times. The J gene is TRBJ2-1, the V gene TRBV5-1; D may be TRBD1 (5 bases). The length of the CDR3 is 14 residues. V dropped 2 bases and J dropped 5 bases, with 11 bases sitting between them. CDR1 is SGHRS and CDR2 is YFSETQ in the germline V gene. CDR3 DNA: TGCGCCAGCAGCTTAACGACAGCGAACAATGAGCAGTTCTTC. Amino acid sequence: CASSLTTANNEQFF.

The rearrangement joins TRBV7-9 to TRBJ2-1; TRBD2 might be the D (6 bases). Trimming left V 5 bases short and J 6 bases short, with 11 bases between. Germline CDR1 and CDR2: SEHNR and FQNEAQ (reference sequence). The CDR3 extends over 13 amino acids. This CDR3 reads CASSPLGGNEQFF. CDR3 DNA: TGTGCCAGCAGCCCCTTGGGGGGCAATGAGCAGTTCTTC.